A selection of T cell receptor beta chains follows, all from one sample in a study of identical twins. TCRdb re-called the 5' RACE reads with MiXCR, one entry per CDR3 protein. The repertoire has a few hundred thousand distinct CDR3 sequences, around an eighth of them found once; the top ten carry 0.95% to 1%. The same specimen was also included in a second study, on yellow fever vaccine responses in identical twins.

Sequenced input: CD4+ T cells sorted from blood. Receptors originate from a woman aged 18 to 35 in good health. Both conserved end residues are part of each CDR3. The D gene is left open where the match is weak. The size of a clone is reported for some rows only, either as once, few or many, or as a class for expanded clones.

J: TRBJ2-1
size: few
V: TRBV7-2
D: TRBD2
DNA: TGTGCCAGCAGCTTAGTCGGGAGGACGGACAATGAGCAGTTCTTC
CDR3: CASSLVGRTDNEQFF

J: TRBJ1-2
size: few
V: TRBV5-5
D: .
DNA: TGTGCCAGCAGCTTGATTCAGGAATCGGGTGGCTACACCTTC
CDR3: CASSLIQESGGYTF

J: TRBJ2-7
size: many
V: TRBV3-1
D: .
DNA: TGTGCCAGCAGCCAAGGCGGGAACTCCTACGAGCAGTACTTC
CDR3: CASSQGGNSYEQYF

J: TRBJ2-1
size: .
V: TRBV7-2
D: TRBD2
DNA: TGTGCCAGCAGCACAGCGGGAGGGCTAAATGAGCAGTTCTTC
CDR3: CASSTAGGLNEQFF

J: TRBJ2-3
size: .
V: TRBV27
D: .
DNA: TGTGCCAGCAGAGAGAGAGAGATCCGGACCACAGATACGCAGTATTTT
CDR3: CASREREIRTTDTQYF

J: TRBJ1-1
size: .
V: TRBV2
D: .
DNA: TGTGCCAGCAGCTACCGCCCAGCAAACACTGAAGCTTTCTTT
CDR3: CASSYRPANTEAFF

J: TRBJ2-1
size: .
V: TRBV5-4
D: TRBD2
DNA: TGTGCCAGCAGCTTACTAGCGATGGATCCTGAGCAGTTCTTC
CDR3: CASSLLAMDPEQFF

J: TRBJ1-5
size: many
V: TRBV15
D: TRBD1
DNA: TGTGCCACCAGAACGACAGGGGACAATCAGCCCCAGCATTTT
CDR3: CATRTTGDNQPQHF

J: TRBJ2-7
size: .
V: TRBV5-1
D: TRBD1
DNA: TGCGCCAGCAGCTTGGATGGGACAGGGGCCTACGAGCAGTACTTC
CDR3: CASSLDGTGAYEQYF

J: TRBJ2-7
size: .
V: TRBV7-8
D: TRBD2
DNA: TGTGCCAGCAGCCTTATTAGCGGGGTTCACGACGAGCAGTACTTC
CDR3: CASSLISGVHDEQYF

J: TRBJ2-7
size: many
V: TRBV7-9
D: .
DNA: TGTGCCAGCAGCCGTAGATGGGTTACGGACGAGCAGTACTTC
CDR3: CASSRRWVTDEQYF

J: TRBJ2-1
size: few
V: TRBV25-1
D: TRBD2
DNA: TGTGCCAGCAGCCGTCGGGAGGGCCCCTACAATGAGCAGTTCTTC
CDR3: CASSRREGPYNEQFF

J: TRBJ2-7
size: few
V: TRBV6-1
D: TRBD2
DNA: TGTGCCAGCAGTCCAAAACTAGCGGGAGTAGGTTACGAGCAGTACTTC
CDR3: CASSPKLAGVGYEQYF

J: TRBJ2-3
size: .
V: TRBV24-1
D: .
DNA: TGTGCCACCAGTGAAGTCTCGGGAAGCACAGATACGCAGTATTTT
CDR3: CATSEVSGSTDTQYF

J: TRBJ2-1
size: many
V: TRBV29-1
D: .
DNA: TGCAGCGTTGTGGGGGGATCCTCCTACAATGAGCAGTTCTTC
CDR3: CSVVGGSSYNEQFF

J: TRBJ2-3
size: .
V: TRBV20-1
D: TRBD2
DNA: TGCAGTGTCATTGGGGTTTCTAGCGGGAGGAGGACAGATACGCAGTATTTT
CDR3: CSVIGVSSGRRTDTQYF

J: TRBJ2-7
size: many
V: TRBV3-1
D: TRBD2
DNA: TGTGCCAGCAGCCAAACTAGCGGGAGTCCCTACGAGCAGTACTTC
CDR3: CASSQTSGSPYEQYF

J: TRBJ2-2
size: many
V: TRBV20-1
D: .
DNA: TGCAGTGCTAGATTCGGGGGCCTATCAAACACCGGGGAGCTGTTTTTT
CDR3: CSARFGGLSNTGELFF

J: TRBJ2-1
size: .
V: TRBV2
D: TRBD2
DNA: TGTGCCAGCAGCGGTCCAGCGTTGGTGGGACTAGCCTACAATGAGCAGTTCTTC
CDR3: CASSGPALVGLAYNEQFF

J: TRBJ2-7
size: .
V: TRBV20-1
D: .
DNA: TGCAGTGCTAGAGTCCCAGGGCAGGACGAGCAGTACTTC
CDR3: CSARVPGQDEQYF

J: TRBJ2-3
size: .
V: TRBV20-1
D: TRBD2
DNA: TGCAGTGCTAAGACTAGCGGGGGGGCCTACGGCACAGATACGCAGTATTTT
CDR3: CSAKTSGGAYGTDTQYF

J: TRBJ1-4
size: few
V: TRBV12-3/TRBV12-4
D: TRBD1
DNA: TGTGCCAGCCGGCTTCCAGGGGGGAATGAAAAACTGTTTTTT
CDR3: CASRLPGGNEKLFF

J: TRBJ2-5
size: .
V: TRBV3-1
D: TRBD2
DNA: TGTGCCAGCAGCCAAGACCCCGTCGGGGGGAAGTACTTC
CDR3: CASSQDPVGGKYF

J: TRBJ2-3
size: .
V: TRBV28
D: TRBD1
DNA: TGTGCCAGCACCGCCTTCCTGGGACAGAGCACAGATACGCAGTATTTT
CDR3: CASTAFLGQSTDTQYF

J: TRBJ2-7
size: .
V: TRBV6-1
D: .
DNA: TGTGCCAGCAGTGAAGTTTGGGGGCCGGTAAGCTCCTACGAGCAGTACTTC
CDR3: CASSEVWGPVSSYEQYF

J: TRBJ2-5
size: .
V: TRBV30
D: TRBD2
DNA: TGTGCCTGGAGTGAGAGCGGGAGGAAGGCCGAGACCCAGTACTTC
CDR3: CAWSESGRKAETQYF

J: TRBJ2-7
size: .
V: TRBV20-1
D: TRBD2
DNA: TGCAGTCTCCCCCTAGCGGGAGGGCCGGACGAGCAGTACTTC
CDR3: CSLPLAGGPDEQYF

J: TRBJ2-3
size: few
V: TRBV7-9
D: TRBD1
DNA: TGTGCCAGCAGCTTCCCCGGACAGGGAGGTACAGATACGCAGTATTTT
CDR3: CASSFPGQGGTDTQYF

J: TRBJ2-1
size: few
V: TRBV7-9
D: .
DNA: TGTGCCAGCAGCCCCCGTGATGCTGAGCAGTTCTTC
CDR3: CASSPRDAEQFF

J: TRBJ2-1
size: few
V: TRBV20-1
D: .
DNA: TGCAGTGCATTCGAGGGATACTCCTACAATGAGCAGTTCTTC
CDR3: CSAFEGYSYNEQFF

J: TRBJ2-1
size: few
V: TRBV28
D: .
DNA: TGTGCCAGCGAGGGGACCCAACACGACAATGAGCAGTTCTTC
CDR3: CASEGTQHDNEQFF

J: TRBJ2-3
size: .
V: TRBV28
D: .
DNA: TGTGCCAGCAGTCAACTGGCGAATACGCAGTATTTT
CDR3: CASSQLANTQYF

J: TRBJ2-7
size: many
V: TRBV12-3/TRBV12-4
D: .
DNA: TGTGCCAGCCGCGGCCCCTACGAGCAGTACTTC
CDR3: CASRGPYEQYF